These 10 T cell receptor beta chains came from one sample sequenced in a study of T cells in Graves' hyperthyroidism and ophthalmopathy. TCR beta CDR3 sequences were amplified from RNA transcripts. With the HTBI primer set, the TCR CDR3 went through a first round of RT-PCR. MiXCR, run by TCRdb on the multiplex PCR reads, gives a single entry per CDR3 protein. The repertoire holds approximately 380,000 distinct CDR3 sequences, with more than 13% as singletons. Sequenced: blood. Receptors were obtained from a man over 45 with Graves' ophthalmopathy.

The chain uses TRBV6-1 and TRBJ2-7; possible D gene TRBD1, 6 bases. Germline V CDR1 and CDR2: MNHNS, SASEGT. The CDR3 runs 17 residues. V lost 5 bases and J 3 bases, leaving 23 bases between the germline ends. Written as DNA, the CDR3 is TGTGCCAGCAGTATTAGACAATTGAACAGGGTCAGCTACGAGCAGTACTTC. Translation gives CASSIRQLNRVSYEQYF.

In this sample, this clonotype turned up a few times. The chain has TRBV27 and TRBJ1-3; no reliable D call. Trimming stripped 2 bases from V and 2 bases from J, with 10 bases between. The CDR3 contains 15 residues. CDR1 is MNHEY and CDR2 is SMNVEV in the germline V gene (reference sequence). CDR3 nucleotide sequence: TGTGCCAGCAGTTTAAAGCCAGACCCTGGAAACACCATATATTTT. Its protein product is CASSLKPDPGNTIYF.

This clonotype was detected ten times or more. In DNA form, the CDR3 reads TGTGCCAGCAGACCGGAGGCCCGGAGGAATCAGCCCCAGCATTTT. Residues: CASRPEARRNQPQHF. The rearrangement joins TRBV6-1 to TRBJ1-5; D gene uncertain. The germline V and J ends were trimmed by 6 bases and 4 bases, with 16 bases remaining between them. The CDR3 is made up of 15 amino acids. Germline loops: CDR1 MNHNS, CDR2 SASEGT.

The chain recombines TRBV5-1 with TRBJ1-1; D uncertain. Germline V gives CDR1 SGHRS, CDR2 YFSETQ. V was cut by 2 bases and J by 0 bases, with 11 bases left in between. The CDR3 sequence is 15 residues long. The CDR3 nucleotides are TGCGCCAGCAGCTTACTGACACAGCTGAACACTGAAGCTTTCTTT. This sequence encodes CASSLLTQLNTEAFF.

This clonotype was seen a handful of times. This chain joins TRBV12-3 or TRBV12-4 and TRBJ2-7, with 7 bases aligning to TRBD2. This CDR3 spans 16 amino acids. Trimming removed 0 bases from V and 5 bases from J; junction bases left unmatched: 10. CDR3 sequence reads: CASSLARGLVRDEQYF. CDR3 DNA sequence: TGTGCCAGCAGTTTAGCGCGAGGACTAGTCCGAGACGAGCAGTACTTC.

Many counts were recorded for this clonotype. The chain carries TRBV2 and TRBJ2-3; 9 bases map to TRBD2. The CDR3 runs to 15 residues. V gave up 5 bases and J gave up 5 bases; unmatched junction bases: 8. Germline assignment: CDR1 SNHLY and CDR2 FYNNEI. The CDR3 DNA sequence: TGTGCCAGCAGTCGCGAGCGGGAGGCAGGAGATACGCAGTATTTT. It is translated as CASSREREAGDTQYF.

The chain carries TRBV15 and TRBJ1-5; a weak D match, TRBD1 (5 bases). The CDR3 is 13 residues long. Germline values: CDR1 LNHNV, CDR2 YYDKDF (reference sequence). The ends were cut back, 7 bases at V and 0 bases at J, with 7 bases in the middle. The CDR3 DNA sequence: TGTGCCACCACAGGGTTTAGCAATCAGCCCCAGCATTTT. Its translation: CATTGFSNQPQHF.

To note about this clonotype: A much more abundant neighbour one base away suggests this may be a read error. V usage is TRBV15 and J usage is TRBJ2-7, with no clear D. The CDR3 loop spans 16 amino acids. With 0 bases removed from V and 3 bases from J, the gap between germline ends came to 15 bases. In germline, CDR1 is LNHNV, CDR2 YYDKDF (reference sequence). The CDR3, as DNA: TGTGCCACCAGCAGAGAAAGGGCAAGTTCAATCTACGAGCAGTACTTC. It encodes CATSRERASSIYEQYF.

This clonotype was recorded at least ten times. The chain joins TRBV19 to TRBJ2-4; tentatively, D is TRBD1 (6 bases). Trimming pared 4 bases from V and 0 bases from J, leaving 13 bases between. Looked up from germline, CDR1 is LNHDA and CDR2 is SQIVND (reference sequence). This CDR3 region has 16 residues. CDR3 in DNA: TGTGCCAGTAGTAATCCCGGGACAAAAGCCAAAAACATTCAGTACTTC. The encoded protein is CASSNPGTKAKNIQYF.

The V call is TRBV6-2 or TRBV6-3, the J call TRBJ1-1, with D possibly being TRBD1 (6 bases). Trimming took 1 base from V and 8 from J, leaving 11 bases between them. CDR1 MNHEY and CDR2 SVGEGT come from the germline V gene. This CDR3 region has 13 residues. The CDR3 DNA follows: TGTGCCAGCAGTTACTTAACAGGGCTCGAAGCTTTCTTT. This gives the protein CASSYLTGLEAFF.